Described below is a single TCR beta chain sequence and its context. Its specificity is unknown. CDR1 and CDR2 from the germline V gene are GTSNPN and SVGIG (reference sequence). The ends were cut back, 0 bases at V and 5 bases at J, with 10 bases in the middle. The CDR3 contains 14 residues. This sample is drawn from a study of cytomegalovirus exposure and HLA in healthy donors. The study's findings and limits: TCR beta chains numbering some 160 were designated cytomegalovirus-associated. Accurate predictions that matched the HLA-A and HLA-B alleles of most subjects were reportedly made from TCR beta sequences. Across all donors, roughly uniform sequencing depth was an assumption of the presence/absence analyses. Clonal expansion was found to be greater in HLA-associated TCR beta chains than in equally common others in a later analysis.

The PCR ran on 60 Vbeta and 13 Jbeta primers. Some clones are missing from TCRdb's copy, which holds only in-frame ones; the method was immunoSEQ multiplex PCR. The data show some 190,000 clones, with approximately 83% seen just once and approximately 1.2% held by the top ten. The chain couples TRBV30 to TRBJ1-4, with D tentatively TRBD1 (5 bases). The sequence was obtained from a boy between 2 and 10 years old in good health and CMV-seronegative. Sequenced input: PBMCs. DNA of the CDR3: TGTGCCTGGAGTGTCGGTGACAGCAATGAAAAACTGTTTTTT. Protein sequence: CAWSVGDSNEKLFF.